This T cell receptor beta chain was captured by sequencing in a study of blood T cell repertoires in COVID-19. Study context: Samples taken during acute and convalescent COVID-19 were collected in the United States, Italy and Spain.

This CDR3 comprises 16 residues. Germline V CDR1 and CDR2: SGHRS, YFSETQ. Trimming cost V 3 bases and J 0 bases, with 15 bases left between them. In the authors' workflow: Reference gene primer amplification gave estimated nucleated cell counts. The method was immunoSEQ multiplex PCR; TCRdb's version includes in-frame clones alone and lacks a portion of them. D and trimming were read from the DNA, whereas the V and J calls and clone size are those reported in that table. Of around 120,000 clones detected, roughly 79% appear once; the ten largest clones hold approximately 7%. The origin of this receptor is a man in his 70s with active or convalescent COVID-19. What was sequenced was peripheral blood. The chain recombines TRBV5-1 with TRBJ1-1; tentatively, D is TRBD1 (6 bases). The CDR3 region has the DNA TGCGCCAGCAGCTATACACCACAGGGCATGAACACTGAAGCTTTCTTT. It yields the protein CASSYTPQGMNTEAFF.